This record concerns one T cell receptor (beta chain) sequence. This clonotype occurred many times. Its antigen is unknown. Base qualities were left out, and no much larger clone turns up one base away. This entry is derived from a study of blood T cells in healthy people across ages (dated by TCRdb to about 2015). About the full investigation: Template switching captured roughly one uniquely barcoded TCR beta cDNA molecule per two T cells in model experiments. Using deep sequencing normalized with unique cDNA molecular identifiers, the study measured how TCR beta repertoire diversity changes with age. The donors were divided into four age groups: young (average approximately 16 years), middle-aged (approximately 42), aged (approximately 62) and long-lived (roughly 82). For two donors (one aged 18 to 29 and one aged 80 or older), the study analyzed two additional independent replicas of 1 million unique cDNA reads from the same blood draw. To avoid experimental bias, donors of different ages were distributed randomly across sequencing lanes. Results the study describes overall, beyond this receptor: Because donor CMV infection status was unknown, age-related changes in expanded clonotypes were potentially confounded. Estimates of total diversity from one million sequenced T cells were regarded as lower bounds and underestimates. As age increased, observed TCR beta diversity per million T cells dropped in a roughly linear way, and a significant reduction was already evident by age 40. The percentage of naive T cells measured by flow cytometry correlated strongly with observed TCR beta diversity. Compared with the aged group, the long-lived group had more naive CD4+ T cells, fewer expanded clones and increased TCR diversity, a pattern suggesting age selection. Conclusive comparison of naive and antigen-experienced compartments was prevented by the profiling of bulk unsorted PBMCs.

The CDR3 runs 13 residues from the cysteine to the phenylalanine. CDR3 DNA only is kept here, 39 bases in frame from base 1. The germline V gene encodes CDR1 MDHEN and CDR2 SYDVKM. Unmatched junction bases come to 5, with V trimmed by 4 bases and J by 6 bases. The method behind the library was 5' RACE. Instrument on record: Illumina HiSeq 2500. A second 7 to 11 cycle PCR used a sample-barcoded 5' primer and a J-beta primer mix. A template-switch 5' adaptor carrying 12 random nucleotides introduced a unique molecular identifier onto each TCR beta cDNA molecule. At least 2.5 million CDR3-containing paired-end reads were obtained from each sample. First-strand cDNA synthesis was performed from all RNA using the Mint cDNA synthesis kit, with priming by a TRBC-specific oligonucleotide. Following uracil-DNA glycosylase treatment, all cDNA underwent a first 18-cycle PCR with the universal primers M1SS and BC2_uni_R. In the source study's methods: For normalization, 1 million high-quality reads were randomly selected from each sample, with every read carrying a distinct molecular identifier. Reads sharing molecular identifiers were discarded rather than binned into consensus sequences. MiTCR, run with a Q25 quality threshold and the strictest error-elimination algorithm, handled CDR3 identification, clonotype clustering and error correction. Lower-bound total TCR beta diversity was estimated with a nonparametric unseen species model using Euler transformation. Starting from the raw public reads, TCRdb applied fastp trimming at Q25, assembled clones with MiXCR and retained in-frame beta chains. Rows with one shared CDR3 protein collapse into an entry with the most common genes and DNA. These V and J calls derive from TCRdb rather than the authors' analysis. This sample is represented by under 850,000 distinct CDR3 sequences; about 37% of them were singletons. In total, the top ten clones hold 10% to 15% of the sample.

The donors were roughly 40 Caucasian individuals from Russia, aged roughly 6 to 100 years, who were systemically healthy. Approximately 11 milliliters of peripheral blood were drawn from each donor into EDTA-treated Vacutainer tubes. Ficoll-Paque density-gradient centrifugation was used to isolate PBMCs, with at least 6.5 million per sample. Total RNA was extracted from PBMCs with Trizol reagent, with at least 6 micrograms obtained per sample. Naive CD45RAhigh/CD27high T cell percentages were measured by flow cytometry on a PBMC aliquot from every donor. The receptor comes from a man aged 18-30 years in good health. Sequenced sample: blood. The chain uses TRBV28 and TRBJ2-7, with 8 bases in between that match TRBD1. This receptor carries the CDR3 CASSSGQGGEQYF. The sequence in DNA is TGTGCCAGCAGTTCCGGACAGGGAGGCGAGCAGTACTTC.